The 28 T cell receptor beta chains listed next were all sequenced from one sample in a study of Tregs in tolerant kidney transplant recipients. The data were produced by immunoSEQ multiplex PCR, yet TCRdb's version contains in-frame clones alone and is incomplete. This sample has tens of thousands of clones, with roughly 93% found just once. Sequencing was performed on CD4+ T cells from blood, taken before the transplant. Receptors originate from a human donor who received a combined kidney and bone marrow transplant.

V usage is TRBV7-8 and J usage is TRBJ2-7; D remains unclear. This CDR3 has 13 residues. Per the germline V gene, CDR1 is SGHVS and CDR2 is FQNEAQ. The V end lost 1 base, the J end lost 4 bases, and 8 bases lay between the germline ends. The DNA of the CDR3 is TGTGCCAGCAGCTTAGGGCGGCGGTACGAGCAGTACTTC. Its translation is CASSLGRRYEQYF.

The chain joins TRBV29-1 to TRBJ1-2, with D uncertain. Trimming pared 7 bases from V and 7 bases from J, leaving 10 bases between. Germline CDR1 SQVTM, CDR2 ANQGSEA. This CDR3 region has 10 residues. In DNA form, the CDR3 reads TGCAGCGCTTCTCCGGGTGGCTACACCTTC. Translating it yields CSASPGGYTF.

The V and J genes are TRBV5-1 and TRBJ2-3, with TRBD2 matching 9 bases. Trimming cost V 1 base and J 4 bases; bases outside gene matches: 10. The CDR3 runs 17 residues. CDR1 is SGHRS, CDR2 YFSETQ, per germline. The CDR3 loop reads CASSLSLGTSISDTQYF. The DNA for the CDR3 is TGCGCCAGCAGCTTGTCCCTCGGGACTAGCATTTCAGATACGCAGTATTTT. Looking up the rest from reference TRBV5-1 and TRBJ2-3 gives the full variable domain: KAGVTQTPRYLIKTRGQQVTLSCSPISGHRSVSWYQQTPGQGLQFLFEYFSETQRNKGNFPGRFSGRQFSNSRSEMNVSTLELGDSALYLCASSLSLGTSISDTQYFGPGTRLTVL.

This clone came up a few times. The chain recombines TRBV5-1 with TRBJ2-1; 8 nucleotides match TRBD1. Looked up from germline, CDR1 is SGHRS and CDR2 is YFSETQ. The trim removed 3 bases at V and 9 bases at J, leaving 2 bases unmatched. The CDR3 contains 12 residues. The CDR3 sequence: CASSWTGPEQFF. The CDR3 DNA sequence: TGCGCCAGCAGCTGGACAGGGCCTGAGCAGTTCTTC.

The rearrangement joins TRBV15 to TRBJ1-2; maybe TRBD1 (5 bases). Germline CDR1 reads LNHNV; CDR2 reads YYDKDF (reference sequence). V was clipped by 5 bases and J by 6 bases, with 13 bases between them. The length of the CDR3 is 13 residues. The CDR3 sequence is CATSPRGVDGYTF. The CDR3 coding sequence is TGTGCCACCAGCCCACGGGGGGTGGATGGCTACACCTTC.

This clone was detected once. This rearrangement joins TRBV19 to TRBJ1-6, with D hard to call. V gave up 4 bases and J gave up 6 bases, with 10 bases separating them. Looked up from germline, CDR1 is LNHDA and CDR2 is SQIVND (reference sequence). The CDR3 has 14 residues. The CDR3 sequence is CASSNIAPNSPLHF. CDR3 DNA: TGTGCCAGTAGTAACATTGCCCCTAATTCACCCCTCCACTTT.

With regard to this clone: The same CDR3 also results from other DNA sequences found in this sample. The V call is TRBV28, the J call TRBJ1-2; maybe TRBD1 (5 bases). Germline CDR1 and CDR2: MDHEN and SYDVKM. The CDR3 spans 13 residues. Trimming cost V 3 bases and J 8 bases, with 13 bases left between them. Here the CDR3 DNA reads TGTGCCAGCAGTTTTGGTCAGGGCTACGGCTACACCTTC. This gives the protein CASSFGQGYGYTF.

This chain joins TRBV15 and TRBJ2-2; D possibly corresponds to TRBD1 (5 bases). This CDR3 spans 15 amino acids. V dropped 1 base and J dropped 3 bases, with 9 bases sitting between them. Germline V gene sequence: CDR1 LNHNV, CDR2 YYDKDF (reference sequence). The CDR3 nucleotides read TGTGCCACCAGCAGAGGCGACAGTTACACCGGGGAGCTGTTTTTT. Translation: CATSRGDSYTGELFF.

The V and J genes are TRBV27 and TRBJ2-3; no clear D. Trimming shortened V by 8 bases and J by 2 bases, and 5 bases separated the two germline ends. Per the germline V gene, CDR1 is MNHEY and CDR2 is SMNVEV (reference sequence). The CDR3 loop spans 11 amino acids. In nucleotides, the CDR3 is TGTGCCAGCCCTGTCACAGATACGCAGTATTTT. Translated, it gives CASPVTDTQYF.

This clone was observed a single time. J is TRBJ1-2 and V is TRBV19, with 12 positions matching TRBD1. The germline V gene has CDR1 LNHDA and CDR2 SQIVND (reference sequence). The CDR3 consists of 15 residues. The V segment lost 7 bases and the J segment 4 bases; nucleotides outside the gene matches: 7. As DNA, the CDR3 is TGTGCCAGTAAACAGGGGACAGGGGGCATCTATGGCTACACCTTC. Translated, it gives CASKQGTGGIYGYTF.

The J gene is TRBJ1-1, the V gene TRBV7-2; 8 bases align to TRBD1. V lost 6 bases to trimming and J lost 2 bases; unmatched junction nucleotides: 5. There are 14 residues in the CDR3. CDR1 SGHTA and CDR2 FQGNSA come from the germline V gene. The CDR3 spells CASSTQGANTEAFF. CDR3 bases: TGTGCCAGCAGTACCCAGGGGGCCAACACTGAAGCTTTCTTT.

This chain links TRBV6-5 with TRBJ2-7; 7 positions match TRBD2. Germline values: CDR1 MNHEY, CDR2 SVGAGI. The J segment lost 3 bases and the V segment lost 6 bases, leaving 5 bases of the junction unmatched. This CDR3 region has 13 residues. The CDR3 nucleotides read TGTGCCAGCAGGAGGGAGGGAGTCTACGAGCAGTACTTC. It specifies CASRREGVYEQYF.

The chain employs TRBV5-4 and TRBJ2-7; 9 bases fit TRBD1. Germline-derived CDR1 and CDR2 are SGHNT and YYREEE (reference sequence). The CDR3 is 14 amino acids. V lost 5 bases, J lost 3 bases, and 6 bases stayed unmatched. Here the CDR3 reads CASRAGTGNYEQYF. CDR3 in DNA: TGTGCCAGCAGAGCTGGGACAGGGAACTACGAGCAGTACTTC.

The J gene is TRBJ1-2, the V gene TRBV7-9; 9 bases are shared with TRBD1. The CDR3 spans 13 residues. Losses at the gene ends were 5 bases for V and 10 bases for J; bases not matched to a gene: 8. Per germline, CDR1 SEHNR and CDR2 FQNEAQ (reference sequence). For the CDR3, the DNA is TGTGCCAGCAGCACGACAGGGGGATCCTTCTACACCTTC. Its translation: CASSTTGGSFYTF.

In its sample, this clone is medium-sized. This chain joins TRBV2 and TRBJ1-4, with D tentatively TRBD1 (6 bases). The CDR3 has 14 amino acids. The germline CDR1 and CDR2 sequences are SNHLY and FYNNEI. The V and J ends lost 6 bases and 6 bases respectively, with 14 bases between them. The CDR3 DNA follows: TGTGCCAGCAGACGACAGGTTCTGGATGAAAAACTGTTTTTT. This sequence encodes CASRRQVLDEKLFF.

In its sample, this clone was seen once. The chain recombines TRBV4-1 with TRBJ2-2, with a tentative D call TRBD1 (5 bases). V lost 0 bases, J lost 0 bases, and 5 bases lay in between. CDR3 length equals 15 residues. The germline CDR1 and CDR2 sequences are MGHRA and YSYEKL. CDR3 DNA: TGCGCCAGCAGCCAAGAAGGGGCGAACACCGGGGAGCTGTTTTTT. Residues: CASSQEGANTGELFF.

The gene calls are TRBV7-9 and TRBJ1-4, with D unclear. The CDR3 sequence is 16 residues long. CDR1 SEHNR and CDR2 FQNEAQ come from the germline V gene (reference sequence). The germline V and J ends were trimmed by 0 bases and 2 bases, with 10 bases remaining between them. CDR3 nucleotides: TGTGCCAGCAGCTTAGCCAGCGGAGGGACTAATGAAAAACTGTTTTTT. The encoded protein is CASSLASGGTNEKLFF.

The chain recombines TRBV25-1 with TRBJ1-1, with D perhaps matching TRBD1 (5 bases). From germline, CDR1 is MGHDK and CDR2 SYGVNS. Trimming removed 0 bases from V and 1 base from J, with 12 bases in between. This CDR3 contains 16 residues. In DNA, the CDR3 is TGTGCCAGCAGTGAATATTTCGGGCAGGGGAACACTGAAGCTTTCTTT. The encoded protein is CASSEYFGQGNTEAFF.

The gene calls are TRBV29-1 and TRBJ2-1; D is perhaps TRBD1 (6 bases). Trimming removed 8 bases from V and 0 bases from J, with 8 bases in between. Germline-derived CDR1 and CDR2 are SQVTM and ANQGSEA. The CDR3 is 12 amino acids. The CDR3 spells CSQGSSYNEQFF. The CDR3 DNA reads as TGCAGCCAGGGGAGCTCCTACAATGAGCAGTTCTTC.

V usage is TRBV30 and J usage is TRBJ2-7; weak D call: TRBD1 (6 bases). Per germline, CDR1 GTSNPN and CDR2 SVGIG (reference sequence). Trimming took 3 bases from V and 6 from J, leaving 12 bases between them. This CDR3 is 12 amino acids long. The CDR3 protein is CAWRGAGREQYF. CDR3 in DNA: TGTGCCTGGAGGGGGGCAGGGCGCGAGCAGTACTTC.

The genes are TRBV6-5 and TRBJ1-1; D is possibly TRBD1 (6 bases). The CDR3 is 15 amino acids. Trimming took off 3 bases at V and 1 base at J, with 12 bases between the two ends. Germline CDR1 MNHEY, CDR2 SVGAGI. This chain's CDR3 is CASSYLGTTNTEAFF. In DNA, the CDR3 is TGTGCCAGCAGTTATCTAGGGACAACGAACACTGAAGCTTTCTTT.

V and J are TRBV5-4 and TRBJ1-2; possible D gene TRBD1, 5 bases. Per the germline V gene, CDR1 is SGHNT and CDR2 is YYREEE (reference sequence). Trimming took off 0 bases at V and 6 bases at J, with 15 bases between the two ends. The CDR3 spans 15 residues. In DNA, the CDR3 is TGTGCCAGCAGCTTGGGGATCCCCAGGGTGGATGGCTACACCTTC. It specifies CASSLGIPRVDGYTF. The full variable domain, completed using reference TRBV5-4 and TRBJ1-2, is ETGVTQSPTHLIKTRGQQVTLRCSSQSGHNTVSWYQQALGQGPQFIFQYYREEENGRGNFPPRFSGLQFPNYSSELNVNALELDDSALYLCASSLGIPRVDGYTFGSGTRLTVV.

This chain joins TRBV19 and TRBJ1-5, with 7 bases aligning to TRBD1. Germline CDR1 LNHDA, CDR2 SQIVND (reference sequence). This CDR3 has 13 amino acids. The trim removed 7 bases at V and 6 bases at J, leaving 6 bases unmatched. The CDR3, as DNA: TGTGCCAGTATGGGACAGAGAGGTCAGCCCCAGCATTTT. Amino acids: CASMGQRGQPQHF. The variable domain in full, completed from reference TRBV19 and TRBJ1-5, reads DGGITQSPKYLFRKEGQNVTLSCEQNLNHDAMYWYRQDPGQGLRLIYYSQIVNDFQKGDIAEGYSVSREKKESFPLTVTSAQKNPTAFYLCASMGQRGQPQHFGDGTRLSIL.

This chain joins TRBV4-1 and TRBJ2-7, with D tentatively TRBD1 (5 bases). This CDR3 is 15 amino acids long. V lost 2 bases and J lost 2, with 13 bases in between. In germline, CDR1 is MGHRA, CDR2 YSYEKL. For the CDR3, the DNA is TGCGCCAGCAGCCAAAAGGGGAAGACGACCTACGAGCAGTACTTC. Protein product: CASSQKGKTTYEQYF.

This chain joins TRBV6-1 and TRBJ2-6, with D uncertain. This CDR3 has 14 amino acids. Germline V gene data show CDR1 as MNHNS and CDR2 as SASEGT. Trimming shortened V by 6 bases and J by 3 bases, and 9 bases separated the two germline ends. The CDR3 here is CASRLLSGANVLTF. Here the CDR3 DNA reads TGTGCCAGCAGGCTTTTGAGTGGGGCCAACGTCCTGACTTTC.

The chain employs TRBV5-1 and TRBJ2-1; 14 bases fit TRBD2. V lost 0 bases to trimming and J lost 7 bases; unmatched junction nucleotides: 3. CDR1 and CDR2 from the germline V gene are SGHRS and YFSETQ. The CDR3 totals 16 residues. The CDR3 region has the DNA TGCGCCAGCAGCTTGGACAGACTAGCGGGGGGGAATGAGCAGTTCTTC. Translated, it gives CASSLDRLAGGNEQFF.

V and J are TRBV19 and TRBJ2-7; D possibly corresponds to TRBD1 (5 bases). V lost 4 bases to trimming and J lost 2 bases, with 9 bases between them. Germline V gene sequence: CDR1 LNHDA, CDR2 SQIVND (reference sequence). The CDR3 spans 13 residues. The CDR3 sequence is CASSSQGPYEQYF. The CDR3, as DNA: TGTGCCAGTAGTAGCCAGGGCCCCTACGAGCAGTACTTC.

This chain connects TRBV5-6 to TRBJ2-3; D uncertain. The CDR3 spans 13 residues. Deletions cut 3 bases from V and 0 bases from J, with 5 bases between. Germline assignment: CDR1 SGHDT and CDR2 YYEEEE. The CDR3 loop reads CASSSQSTDTQYF. CDR3 DNA: TGTGCCAGCAGCTCACAGAGCACAGATACGCAGTATTTT.